This paragraph covers one TCR beta chain sequence. The CDR3 has 15 residues. Germline CDR1 reads GTSNPN; CDR2 reads SVGIG (reference sequence). V dropped 0 bases and J dropped 3; count of bases not matched to a gene: 8. Original processing notes: Quantification of nucleated cells was approximated via reference gene primer amplification. Here immunoSEQ multiplex PCR was the method, and the copy in TCRdb shows in-frame clones only, minus some. That table furnishes V, J and clone size, whereas the DNA furnished D and trimming. Of 250,000 to 350,000 clones in the sample, approximately 90% are singletons; the top ten hold about 3%. The data stem from a study of blood T cell repertoires in COVID-19. Study details: Whether acute or convalescent, the COVID-19 samples came from the United States, Italy and Spain. PBMCs, B-cell-depleted T cells, or T cells provided the cDNA or gDNA that made up the material.

This TCR was sampled from a woman younger than 45 with active or convalescent COVID-19. V is TRBV30 and J is TRBJ2-7; the match to TRBD2 covers 7 bases. Material: peripheral blood. The CDR3 here is CAWSVLLRGNYEQYF. The CDR3 DNA reads TGTGCCTGGAGTGTACTGTTGCGGGGGAACTACGAGCAGTACTTC. The full variable domain, its missing parts supplied by reference TRBV30 and TRBJ2-7, is SQTIHQWPATLVQPVGSPLSLECTVEGTSNPNLYWYRQAAGRGLQLLFYSVGIGQISSEVPQNLSASRPQDRQFILSSKKLLLSDSGFYLCAWSVLLRGNYEQYFGPGTRLTVT.